A single sample is the source of the 26 T cell receptor beta chains below, sequenced in a study of T cell repertoires in cytomegalovirus infection. From the reads, TCRdb called clonotypes with MiXCR, one entry per CDR3 protein. The data show 370,000 or so distinct CDR3 sequences, with roughly 34% seen just once and about 13% held by the top ten. Their cognate antigens are unknown. Sequencing was performed on cultured PBMCs, taken from culture after CMV antigen stimulation. The receptors were sampled from a human donor in good health (CMV status not recorded). Some clones in this sample may be carry-over from other donors' samples.

The chain joins TRBV7-2 to TRBJ2-5, with unresolved D. This CDR3 is built from 15 residues. Trimming took off 5 bases at V and 1 base at J, with 14 bases between the two ends. CDR1 is SGHTA, CDR2 FQGNSA, per germline. CDR3: CASSRQVSPQETQYF. For the CDR3, the DNA is TGTGCCAGCAGCCGTCAGGTCTCCCCCCAAGAGACCCAGTACTTC. Complete variable domain (other parts from reference TRBV7-2 and TRBJ2-5): GAGVSQSPSNKVTEKGKDVELRCDPISGHTALYWYRQSLGQGLEFLIYFQGNSAPDKSGLPSDRFSAERTGGSVSTLTIQRTQQEDSAVYLCASSRQVSPQETQYFGPGTRLLVL.

This clonotype was counted many times. The rearrangement uses TRBV20-1 and TRBJ1-2; 7 bases line up with TRBD1. The length of the CDR3 is 14 residues. Germline lookup yields CDR1 DFQATT and CDR2 SNEGSKA (reference sequence). The V segment lost 5 bases and the J segment 8 bases; nucleotides outside the gene matches: 14. CDR3 in amino acids: CSAFYPTGAGGYTF. CDR3 bases: TGCAGTGCTTTTTACCCAACAGGGGCGGGAGGCTACACCTTC.

The sample holds many counts of this clonotype. The chain uses TRBV29-1 and TRBJ2-5; D may be TRBD1 or TRBD2 (6 bases each). Germline V CDR1 and CDR2: SQVTM, ANQGSEA. The CDR3 contains 13 residues. The V end lost 7 bases, the J end lost 2 bases, and 14 bases lay between the germline ends. The CDR3 bases are TGCAGCGGGTTAGGGGGGAAGCAAGAGACCCAGTACTTC. Protein product: CSGLGGKQETQYF.

The sample holds a few counts of this clonotype. V and J are TRBV7-2 and TRBJ2-1, with 8 bases identical to TRBD2. The germline V gene encodes CDR1 SGHTA and CDR2 FQGNSA. CDR3 length: 13 residues. J gave up 9 bases and V 4 bases, and 5 bases lay outside the gene matches. CDR3 loop: CASSWGSGTEQFF. DNA of the CDR3: TGTGCCAGCAGCTGGGGTAGCGGGACTGAGCAGTTCTTC.

The gene calls are TRBV24-1 and TRBJ2-1, with D uncertain. Germline lookup yields CDR1 KGHDR and CDR2 SFDVKD. The CDR3 extends over 13 amino acids. V shed 0 bases and J shed 5 bases, with 4 bases lying between them. The CDR3 DNA follows: TGTGCCACCAGTGATTTGGGGGACAATGAGCAGTTCTTC. Its translation: CATSDLGDNEQFF.

This clonotype was counted between two and nine times. The chain links TRBV18 to TRBJ1-1; no reliable D call. Trimming left V 5 bases short and J 6 bases short, with 13 bases between. Germline V CDR1 and CDR2: KGHSH, LQKENI. CDR3 size: 13 residues. CDR3 protein: CASSSTISPEAFF. The CDR3 DNA reads as TGTGCCAGCTCATCAACGATCTCTCCTGAAGCTTTCTTT.

The rearrangement uses TRBV12-3 or TRBV12-4 and TRBJ2-5; 11 nucleotides agree with TRBD1. The CDR3 consists of 15 residues. Trimming at V came to 4 bases and at J to 4 bases, leaving 5 bases not matched to a gene. CDR3: CASSSGQGVRETQYF. DNA for the CDR3: TGTGCCAGCAGTTCGGGACAGGGGGTACGAGAGACCCAGTACTTC.

There are many counts of this clonotype. The J gene is TRBJ2-1, the V gene TRBV7-2; 12 nucleotides agree with TRBD1. Germline CDR1 reads SGHTA; CDR2 reads FQGNSA. The CDR3 spans 16 residues. The ends lost 3 bases at V and 10 bases at J; junction bases unmatched: 10. The CDR3 region is CASSFGTGGDSYEQFF. CDR3 coding DNA: TGTGCCAGCAGCTTCGGGACAGGGGGCGATTCGTACGAGCAGTTCTTC.

The CDR3 protein is CASSIGAGMADTQYF. CDR3 nucleotides: TGTGCCAGTAGTATAGGGGCAGGGATGGCAGATACGCAGTATTTT. The V gene is TRBV19, the J gene TRBJ2-3; TRBD1 is a possible D gene (5 bases). Looked up from germline, CDR1 is LNHDA and CDR2 is SQIVND (reference sequence). V was trimmed by 1 base and J by 4 bases, leaving 12 bases between them. This CDR3 spans 15 amino acids.

The CDR3 is CASSRTSGSGELFF. DNA for the CDR3: TGTGCCAGCAGCCGGACTAGCGGTTCCGGGGAGCTGTTTTTT. The chain couples TRBV7-4 to TRBJ2-2, with 10 bases lining up with TRBD2. CDR1 and CDR2 (germline): SGHVT, SQSDAQ. This CDR3 comprises 14 residues. With 5 bases clipped from V and 6 bases from J, the junction kept 3 bases outside the gene matches.

The genes are TRBV6-1 and TRBJ2-1; D may be TRBD2 (6 bases). The CDR3 extends over 16 amino acids. With 6 bases removed from V and 5 bases from J, the gap between germline ends came to 20 bases. Germline-derived CDR1 and CDR2 are MNHNS and SASEGT. The chain's CDR3 is CASSPNLAENDNEQFF. The CDR3 DNA reads as TGTGCCAGCAGCCCAAATTTAGCGGAGAATGACAATGAGCAGTTCTTC.

This clonotype was picked up a small number of times. The chain couples TRBV11-2 to TRBJ2-5; TRBD2 matches at 12 bases. J gave up 1 base and V 5 bases, and 5 bases lay outside the gene matches. The CDR3 totals 16 residues. The germline V gene encodes CDR1 SGHAT and CDR2 FQNNGV. The CDR3 region is CASSLRGLAGQETQYF. The CDR3 nucleotides read TGTGCCAGCAGCCTCAGGGGACTAGCGGGCCAAGAGACCCAGTACTTC. The whole variable domain, filled in from reference TRBV11-2 and TRBJ2-5, reads EAGVAQSPRYKIIEKRQSVAFWCNPISGHATLYWYQQILGQGPKLLIQFQNNGVVDDSQLPKDRFSAERLKGVDSTLKIQPAKLEDSAVYLCASSLRGLAGQETQYFGPGTRLLVL.

This clonotype has more than one count but fewer than ten. This sequence joins TRBV6-6 and TRBJ2-7; D gene unclear. This CDR3 is 15 amino acids long. Trimming left V 6 bases short and J 0 bases short, with 15 bases between. Germline CDR1 and CDR2: MNHNY and SVGAGI (reference sequence). The CDR3 loop reads CASRGRRNSSYEQYV. CDR3 in DNA: TGTGCCAGCAGAGGACGACGGAACAGCTCCTACGAGCAGTACGTC.

This clonotype appeared a few times. The chain employs TRBV19 and TRBJ2-5; TRBD2 matches 9 bases. V lost 8 bases to trimming and J lost 1 base; unmatched junction nucleotides: 8. Germline V gives CDR1 LNHDA, CDR2 SQIVND (reference sequence). CDR3 size: 15 residues. As DNA, the CDR3 is TGTGCCAGTGCCGGACTAGCGAGCCTCCAAGAGACCCAGTACTTC. Protein sequence: CASAGLASLQETQYF.

This clonotype was recorded at least ten times. The chain has TRBV2 and TRBJ1-1; tentatively, D is TRBD1 (5 bases). The ends were cut back, 7 bases at V and 6 bases at J, with 9 bases in the middle. CDR1 and CDR2 from the germline V gene are SNHLY and FYNNEI. The CDR3 loop spans 11 amino acids. The CDR3 here is CASTRDAEAFF. CDR3 coding DNA: TGTGCCAGCACGAGGGACGCTGAAGCTTTCTTT.

This sequence joins TRBV30 and TRBJ1-3; D is ambiguous. CDR3 length: 14 residues. With 2 bases removed from V and 0 bases from J, the gap between germline ends came to 8 bases. Germline CDR1 and CDR2: GTSNPN and SVGIG (reference sequence). In DNA, the CDR3 is TGTGCCTGGAGTAGACGGGCCTCTGGAAACACCATATATTTT. It specifies CAWSRRASGNTIYF.

This clonotype came up many times. V gene TRBV7-2 combines with J gene TRBJ2-3; D unclear. The CDR3 runs 14 residues. V gave up 5 bases and J gave up 1 base, with 10 bases separating them. The germline gives CDR1 SGHTA, CDR2 FQGNSA. For the CDR3, the DNA is TGTGCCAGCAGCCCCCCCGACCGCACAGATACGCAGTATTTT. Translation gives CASSPPDRTDTQYF.

The chain couples TRBV20-1 to TRBJ2-7, with 7 bases lining up with TRBD1. This CDR3 region has 15 residues. Looked up from germline, CDR1 is DFQATT and CDR2 is SNEGSKA (reference sequence). J was trimmed by 1 base and V by 0 bases; bases with no gene match: 6. CDR3 amino acids: CSARDHVRGSYEQYF. The CDR3, as DNA: TGCAGTGCTAGAGATCATGTCAGGGGGTCCTACGAGCAGTACTTC.

A few counts support this clonotype. Written as DNA, the CDR3 is TGTGCCAGTACCCACCTCCCGGGTGAGGAAATTCAGTACTTC. Its protein is CASTHLPGEEIQYF. The chain employs TRBV19 and TRBJ2-4; D gene unclear. V was trimmed by 7 bases and J by 10 bases, leaving 20 bases between them. Germline V CDR1 and CDR2: LNHDA, SQIVND (reference sequence). The CDR3 runs 14 residues.

The sample holds many counts of this clonotype. The chain joins TRBV6-2 or TRBV6-3 to TRBJ2-7, with 8 bases matching TRBD2. The CDR3 is 18 residues long. The V gene's germline CDR1 is MNHEY and CDR2 SVGEGT. The V and J ends lost 4 bases and 2 bases, in that order; junction bases with no gene match: 16. The CDR3 DNA is TGTGCCAGCAGTTTTACGTCGACTACTAGCGGAGGAACCTACGAGCAGTACTTC. This codes for CASSFTSTTSGGTYEQYF.

This chain connects TRBV20-1 to TRBJ2-1; a weak D match, TRBD1 (5 bases). CDR3 length: 16 residues. Trimming cost V 5 bases and J 6 bases, with 23 bases left between them. The V gene's germline CDR1 is DFQATT and CDR2 SNEGSKA (reference sequence). DNA of the CDR3: TGCAGTGCTCCAATCTTCGGCAGGGAAATCGTCAATGAGCAGTTCTTC. This codes for CSAPIFGREIVNEQFF.

This clonotype was observed a handful of times. This rearrangement joins TRBV6-6 to TRBJ2-3; perhaps TRBD2 as D (6 bases). The CDR3 covers 16 residues. Germline assignment: CDR1 MNHNY and CDR2 SVGAGI (reference sequence). Trimming pared 7 bases from V and 2 bases from J, leaving 19 bases between. The CDR3, as DNA: TGTGCCAGCACCACGTGGAGGGCCGGATTCACAGATACGCAGTATTTT. Protein: CASTTWRAGFTDTQYF.

In this sample, this clonotype turned up a few times. This chain joins TRBV10-3 and TRBJ2-1; 12 bases fit TRBD2. The CDR3 is made up of 17 amino acids. J was trimmed by 5 bases and V by 4 bases; bases with no gene match: 9. Germline-derived CDR1 and CDR2 are ENHRY and SYGVKD. Written as DNA, the CDR3 is TGTGCCATCAGTGCAATGGGACTAGCGGGTTATAACAATGAGCAGTTCTTC. Its protein product is CAISAMGLAGYNNEQFF.

The V gene is TRBV7-2, the J gene TRBJ2-1; 7 bases are shared with TRBD2. Germline V CDR1 and CDR2: SGHTA, FQGNSA. The CDR3 contains 15 residues. The ends lost 5 bases at V and 6 bases at J; junction bases unmatched: 10. CDR3 amino acids: CASSGRTRLSNEQFF. CDR3 DNA sequence: TGTGCCAGCAGCGGACGGACTAGACTCTCCAATGAGCAGTTCTTC.

Only a few counts were recorded for this clonotype. The CDR3 loop is CASSYRASGLSTDTQYF. The CDR3 coding sequence is TGTGCCAGCAGTTACCGGGCTAGCGGGCTGAGCACAGATACGCAGTATTTT. The gene calls are TRBV6-2 or TRBV6-3 and TRBJ2-3, with 8 bases that match TRBD2. Germline values: CDR1 MNHEY, CDR2 SVGEGT. The trim removed 2 bases at V and 0 bases at J, leaving 7 bases unmatched. This CDR3 comprises 17 residues.

This clonotype has only one observation. The CDR3 carries no conserved terminal phenylalanine or tryptophan, so it likely arises from a read error. The V call is TRBV6-5, the J call TRBJ1-3; D unclear. Trimming stripped 0 bases from V and 0 bases from J, with 6 bases between. In germline, CDR1 is MNHEY, CDR2 SVGAGI. The CDR3 covers 15 residues. DNA for the CDR3: TGTGCCAGCAGTTACTCGATAAACTCTGGAAACACCATATATTCT. Amino acid sequence: CASSYSINSGNTIYS.